What follows is one T cell receptor beta chain and its context. The antigen is unknown. Other DNA sequences in the same sample also yield this CDR3. This sample is drawn from a study of shared clonotypes between healthy human individuals. Study as a whole: Per donor, CD8 memory used one plate, CD8 naive used two, CD4 memory used three and CD4 naive used three. Regarding the study as a whole: Sampling covered blood only; tissue repertoires likely differ.

It was 150 to 250 ng DNA, some 30,000 T cell genomes, that sorted-subset replicate PCRs used. Sequencing used immunoSEQ multiplex PCR; TCRdb keeps in-frame clones, though not all of them. This table has roughly 2.6 million clones, around 90% appearing once. The CDR3 contains 12 residues. Germline V lookup: CDR1 MDHEN, CDR2 SYDVKM. V was clipped by 6 bases and J by 8 bases, with 13 bases between them. The TCR comes from a man aged 18 to 35 in good health. The specimen sequenced was naive CD4+ T cells sorted from blood. Documented subset: CD45RA+ positively selected. The chain is built from TRBV28 and TRBJ1-1; possibly TRBD1 for D (5 bases). CDR3 nucleotide sequence: TGTGCCAGCAGCCTCAGACAGTACGAAGCTTTCTTT. Translating gives CASSLRQYEAFF.